This T cell receptor (beta chain) appears in the sequencing data of a study of CD8 T cells in ankylosing spondylitis. Study-wide points: Previous work reported some of these motif variants in the synovial fluid and blood of reactive arthritis.

Deletions cut 0 bases from V and 0 bases from J, with 12 bases between. The CDR3 covers 16 residues. Germline V gene data show CDR1 as WNHNN and CDR2 as SYGVQD (reference sequence). TCRdb processed the 5' RACE reads anew with MiXCR; each CDR3 protein has one entry. The sample has more than 250,000 distinct CDR3 sequences; roughly 11% are singletons. This clonotype appeared many times. Its antigen remains unidentified. This chain joins TRBV10-1 and TRBJ2-7; D not certain. The receptor's source is a female donor with ankylosing spondylitis or in good health (not recorded which). What was sequenced was blood, either unsorted or a sorted T cell fraction (not recorded which). The CDR3 loop is CASSESASQFSYEQYF. In DNA, the CDR3 is TGCGCCAGCAGTGAGTCGGCCTCTCAGTTCTCCTACGAGCAGTACTTC.